A single T cell receptor (beta chain) is shown here with its context. Its specificity is unknown. The CDR3 contains 11 residues. V shed 5 bases and J shed 10 bases, with 9 bases lying between them. CDR1 and CDR2 from the germline V gene are KGHSH and LQKENI. TCRdb's copy holds only in-frame clones and misses some; the assay was immunoSEQ multiplex PCR. Of a few hundred thousand clones listed, about 89% are singletons. Indicated treatment: some 19 received Ad26.COV2.S at low or high dose, single or two shots; 5 received placebo; per-sample allocation not given. Each sample was drawn 63 days after the first injection (of vaccine or placebo). This entry comes from a study of Ad26.COV2.S vaccination and SARS-CoV-2 variants. Study-wide results and caveats: Possible underestimation of total T cell responses by the TCR breadth and depth analyses was noted.

The rearrangement joins TRBV18 to TRBJ2-1, with D possibly being TRBD1 (5 bases). The clonotype comes from a person aged 18 to 65 who received the Ad26.COV2.S COVID-19 vaccine or a placebo. Sample: peripheral blood, taken in a trial of Ad26.COV2.S vaccine versus placebo. CDR3 region: CASSGAGEQFF. The CDR3 nucleotides read TGTGCCAGCTCAGGGGCCGGGGAGCAGTTCTTC. The whole variable domain, remainder taken from reference TRBV18 and TRBJ2-1, is NAGVMQNPRHLVRRRGQEARLRCSPMKGHSHVYWYRQLPEEGLKFMVYLQKENIIDESGMPKERFSAEFPKEGPSILRIQQVVRGDSAAYFCASSGAGEQFFGPGTRLTVL.